What follows are 17 T cell receptor beta chains derived from one specimen sequenced in a study of CD8 T cells in ankylosing spondylitis listed by TCRdb under 2017. Results and caveats for the whole study, not just this receptor: Blood from ankylosing spondylitis patients appeared to be characterized by a TCR beta motif composed of under ten highly homologous amino acid variants.

Library creation used 5' RACE. Sequenced on an Illumina HiSeq 2500. TCRdb redid the processing of the public reads, applying fastp at Q25 and MiXCR, and retained in-frame beta chains. Each record represents a unique CDR3 protein, reported with the most common genes and DNA among its rows. The sample records around 770,000 distinct CDR3 sequences, 12% of which are singletons. Clones ranked in the top ten supply more than 0.5% of the sample. These TCRs' antigens remain unknown. Sequencing was done on a sample of blood, either unsorted or a sorted T cell fraction (not recorded which). The receptors here all came from a male donor with ankylosing spondylitis.

V and J are TRBV12-3 or TRBV12-4 and TRBJ1-5; D not certain. The CDR3 has 12 residues. Trimming removed 1 base from V and 5 bases from J, with 3 bases in between. The CDR3 sequence: CASSLEDQPQHF. CDR3 bases: TGTGCCAGCAGTTTAGAGGATCAGCCCCAGCATTTT.

This clonotype was found a few times. The chain carries TRBV29-1 and TRBJ1-1; D remains unclear. V lost 6 bases and J 2 bases, leaving 7 bases between the germline ends. CDR1 SQVTM and CDR2 ANQGSEA come from the germline V gene. CDR3 length: 11 amino acids. The CDR3 DNA reads as TGCAGCGTCGCCGTAAACACTGAAGCTTTCTTT. This sequence encodes CSVAVNTEAFF.

This clonotype was found many times. This sequence joins TRBV20-1 and TRBJ2-5; unclear D gene. The V gene lost 6 bases and the J gene lost 5 bases, with 10 bases spanning the gap. Germline values: CDR1 DFQATT, CDR2 SNEGSKA (reference sequence). The CDR3 totals 11 residues. The CDR3 spells CSAPPRETQYF. Written as DNA, the CDR3 is TGCAGTGCCCCTCCCCGGGAGACCCAGTACTTC.

This clonotype has a handful of counts. The genes are TRBV18 and TRBJ1-1; no clear D gene. This CDR3 has 15 residues. V shed 2 bases and J shed 1 base, with 11 bases lying between them. The germline V gene has CDR1 KGHSH and CDR2 LQKENI. The CDR3 bases are TGTGCCAGCTCACCAATGCGGACCTCGAACACTGAAGCTTTCTTT. The encoded protein is CASSPMRTSNTEAFF.

The J gene is TRBJ1-4, the V gene TRBV9; no clear D gene. This CDR3 comprises 15 residues. The germline CDR1 and CDR2 sequences are SGDLS and YYNGEE. V was clipped by 4 bases and J by 5 bases, with 15 bases between them. CDR3 sequence (DNA): TGTGCCAGCAGCCCAACGGGTGGAAGGAATGAAAAACTGTTTTTT. Its translation: CASSPTGGRNEKLFF. Drawing the rest from reference TRBV9 and TRBJ1-4, the complete variable domain is DSGVTQTPKHLITATGQRVTLRCSPRSGDLSVYWYQQSLDQGLQFLIQYYNGEERAKGNILERFSAQQFPDLHSELNLSSLELGDSALYFCASSPTGGRNEKLFFGSGTQLSVL.

The chain employs TRBV5-6 and TRBJ2-7, with 8 positions matching TRBD1. The CDR3 contains 16 residues. Germline V CDR1 and CDR2: SGHDT, YYEEEE. V dropped 4 bases and J dropped 3; count of bases not matched to a gene: 12. The CDR3: CASSRLTGGPYYEQYF. CDR3 coding DNA: TGTGCCAGCAGCCGGTTAACAGGGGGACCCTACTACGAGCAGTACTTC.

The gene calls are TRBV5-1 and TRBJ1-4; no firm D call. The CDR3 length is 16 residues. Germline V gene data show CDR1 as SGHRS and CDR2 as YFSETQ. V lost 2 bases and J lost 0, with 11 bases in between. This CDR3 reads CASSLRPTATNEKLFF. CDR3 coding DNA: TGCGCCAGCAGCTTACGTCCGACTGCAACTAATGAAAAACTGTTTTTT.

This clonotype was detected a few times. The CDR3 sequence is CASSLYSGATDTQYF. As DNA, the CDR3 is TGTGCCAGCAGCCTCTATTCGGGGGCCACAGATACGCAGTATTTT. This sequence joins TRBV9 and TRBJ2-3, with D perhaps matching TRBD1 or TRBD2 (6 bases each). The CDR3 loop spans 15 amino acids. The germline V and J ends were trimmed by 4 bases and 2 bases, with 14 bases remaining between them. Germline lookup yields CDR1 SGDLS and CDR2 YYNGEE. The variable domain in full, with the rest retrieved from reference TRBV9 and TRBJ2-3, is DSGVTQTPKHLITATGQRVTLRCSPRSGDLSVYWYQQSLDQGLQFLIQYYNGEERAKGNILERFSAQQFPDLHSELNLSSLELGDSALYFCASSLYSGATDTQYFGPGTRLTVL.

The genes are TRBV27 and TRBJ1-5; TRBD1 matches at 9 bases. CDR1 and CDR2 from the germline V gene are MNHEY and SMNVEV (reference sequence). The V and J ends lost 6 bases and 6 bases, in that order; junction bases with no gene match: 6. The CDR3 length is 14 residues. CDR3: CASRGQGYGQPQHF. The CDR3 coding sequence is TGTGCCAGCAGAGGACAGGGGTACGGTCAGCCCCAGCATTTT.

This clonotype was seen at least ten times. This chain joins TRBV12-3 or TRBV12-4 and TRBJ2-1; 7 nucleotides align to TRBD1. V lost 6 bases to trimming and J lost 2 bases; unmatched junction nucleotides: 4. The CDR3 runs to 14 residues. DNA for the CDR3: TGTGCCAGCAGCCTCGGACAGGCCTACAATGAGCAGTTCTTC. Translated, it gives CASSLGQAYNEQFF.

The V and J genes are TRBV20-1 and TRBJ1-3; 7 bases match TRBD1. CDR1 and CDR2 (germline): DFQATT, SNEGSKA (reference sequence). The CDR3 spans 14 residues. V shed 0 bases and J 3 bases; nucleotides not matched to a gene: 2. CDR3 sequence reads: CSARDRGYGNTIYF. CDR3 nucleotide sequence: TGCAGTGCTAGAGACAGGGGGTATGGAAACACCATATATTTT.

The rearrangement links TRBV7-2 to TRBJ2-7, with D perhaps TRBD2 (7 bases). This CDR3 region has 14 residues. Looked up from germline, CDR1 is SGHTA and CDR2 is FQGNSA. Trimming removed 3 bases at V and 2 bases at J, with 11 bases between. The CDR3 sequence is CASSFFGGPYEQYF. CDR3 sequence (DNA): TGTGCCAGCAGCTTTTTCGGGGGGCCCTACGAGCAGTACTTC.

This clonotype has ten or more counts. The chain employs TRBV5-1 and TRBJ1-1, with D unresolved. CDR1 is SGHRS and CDR2 is YFSETQ in the germline V gene. This CDR3 spans 11 amino acids. Trimming cost V 4 bases and J 11 bases, with 12 bases left between them. The CDR3: CASSHGVEAFF. DNA of the CDR3: TGCGCCAGCAGCCATGGGGTCGAGGCTTTCTTT.

The J gene is TRBJ2-5, the V gene TRBV7-8; D gene uncertain. The CDR3 spans 14 residues. CDR1 is SGHVS and CDR2 is FQNEAQ in the germline V gene. V was trimmed by 8 bases and J by 4 bases, leaving 17 bases between them. The CDR3 nucleotides read TGTGCCAGCCAACCTAGGGCAGGCGGAGAGACCCAGTACTTC. This gives the protein CASQPRAGGETQYF.

The gene calls are TRBV20-1 and TRBJ2-2; 7 bases match TRBD1. Germline CDR1 and CDR2: DFQATT and SNEGSKA (reference sequence). Losses at the gene ends were 6 bases for V and 1 base for J; bases not matched to a gene: 8. This CDR3 contains 15 residues. This CDR3 is CSALGTDLNTGELFF. Written as DNA, the CDR3 is TGCAGTGCCCTAGGGACAGACCTGAACACCGGGGAGCTGTTTTTT.

This clonotype was seen at least ten times. J is TRBJ2-5 and V is TRBV4-3, with D possibly being TRBD1 (6 bases). The V and J ends lost 3 bases and 2 bases respectively, with 7 bases between them. The CDR3 runs 13 residues. Germline V gives CDR1 LGHNA, CDR2 YSLEER. CDR3 bases: TGCGCCAGCAGCCACGGGACACAAGAGACCCAGTACTTC. Protein sequence: CASSHGTQETQYF.

The V call is TRBV7-9, the J call TRBJ1-1; 8 bases agree with TRBD1. There are 13 residues in the CDR3. Trimming removed 1 base from V and 11 bases from J; junction bases left unmatched: 6. Germline V gene sequence: CDR1 SEHNR, CDR2 FQNEAQ (reference sequence). CDR3 region: CASSLGARGHAFF. Written as DNA, the CDR3 is TGTGCCAGCAGCTTAGGGGCCAGGGGGCATGCTTTCTTT.